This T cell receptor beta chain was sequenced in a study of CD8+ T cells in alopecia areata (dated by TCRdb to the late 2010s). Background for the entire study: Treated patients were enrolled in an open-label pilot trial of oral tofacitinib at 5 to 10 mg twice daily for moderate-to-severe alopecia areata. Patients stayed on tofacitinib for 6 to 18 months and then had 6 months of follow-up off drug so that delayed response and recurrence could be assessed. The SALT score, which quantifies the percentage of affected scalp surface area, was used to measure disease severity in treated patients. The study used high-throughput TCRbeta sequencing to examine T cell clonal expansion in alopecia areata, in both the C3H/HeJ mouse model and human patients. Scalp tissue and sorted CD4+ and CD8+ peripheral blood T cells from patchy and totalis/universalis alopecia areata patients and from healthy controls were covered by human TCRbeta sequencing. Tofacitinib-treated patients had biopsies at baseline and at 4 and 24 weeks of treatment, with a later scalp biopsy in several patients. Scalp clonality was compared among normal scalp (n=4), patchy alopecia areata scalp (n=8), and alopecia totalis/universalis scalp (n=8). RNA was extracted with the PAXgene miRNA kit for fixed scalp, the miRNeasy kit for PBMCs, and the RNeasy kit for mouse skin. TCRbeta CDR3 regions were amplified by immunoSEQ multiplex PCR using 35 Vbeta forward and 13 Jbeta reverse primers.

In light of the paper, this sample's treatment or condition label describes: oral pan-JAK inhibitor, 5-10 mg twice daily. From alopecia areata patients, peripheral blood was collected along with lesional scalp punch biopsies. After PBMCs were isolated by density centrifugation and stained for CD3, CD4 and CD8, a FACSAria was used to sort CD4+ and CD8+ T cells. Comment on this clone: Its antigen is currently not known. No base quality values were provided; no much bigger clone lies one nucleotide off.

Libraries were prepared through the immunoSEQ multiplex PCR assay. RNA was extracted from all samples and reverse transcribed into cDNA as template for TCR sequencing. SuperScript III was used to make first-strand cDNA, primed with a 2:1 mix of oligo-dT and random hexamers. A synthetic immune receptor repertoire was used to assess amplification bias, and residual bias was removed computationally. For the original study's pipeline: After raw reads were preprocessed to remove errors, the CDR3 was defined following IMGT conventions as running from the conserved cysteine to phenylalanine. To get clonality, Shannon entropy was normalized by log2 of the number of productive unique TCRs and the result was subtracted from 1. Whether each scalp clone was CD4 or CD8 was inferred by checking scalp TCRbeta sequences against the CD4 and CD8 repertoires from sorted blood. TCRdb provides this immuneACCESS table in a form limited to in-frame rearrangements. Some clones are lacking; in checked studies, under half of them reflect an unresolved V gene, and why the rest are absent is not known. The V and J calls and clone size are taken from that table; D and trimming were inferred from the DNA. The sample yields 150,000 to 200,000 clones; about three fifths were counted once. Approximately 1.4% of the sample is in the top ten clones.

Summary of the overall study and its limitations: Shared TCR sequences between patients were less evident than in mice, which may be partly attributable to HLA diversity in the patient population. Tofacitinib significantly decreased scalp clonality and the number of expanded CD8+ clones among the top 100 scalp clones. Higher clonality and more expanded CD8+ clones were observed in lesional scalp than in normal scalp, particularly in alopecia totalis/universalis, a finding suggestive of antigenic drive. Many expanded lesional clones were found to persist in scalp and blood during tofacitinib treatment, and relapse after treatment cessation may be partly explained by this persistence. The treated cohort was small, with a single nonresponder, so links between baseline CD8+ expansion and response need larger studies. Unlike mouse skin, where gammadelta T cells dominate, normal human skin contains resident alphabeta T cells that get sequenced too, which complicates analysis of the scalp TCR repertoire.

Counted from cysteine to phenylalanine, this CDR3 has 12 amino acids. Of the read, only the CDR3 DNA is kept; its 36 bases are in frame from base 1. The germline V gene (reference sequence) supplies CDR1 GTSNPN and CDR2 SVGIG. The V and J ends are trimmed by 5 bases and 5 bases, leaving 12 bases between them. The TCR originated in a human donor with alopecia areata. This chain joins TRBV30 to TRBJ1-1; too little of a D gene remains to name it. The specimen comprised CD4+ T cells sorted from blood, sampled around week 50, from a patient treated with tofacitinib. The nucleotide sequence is TGTGCCTGGGACGGGAGACGTACTGAAGCTTTCTTT. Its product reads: CAWDGRRTEAFF.